The 9 T cell receptor beta chains below come from one sample, sequenced in a study of identical twins. In TCRdb, the 5' RACE reads were re-called with MiXCR into one record per CDR3 protein. The profile shows about 520,000 distinct CDR3 sequences, roughly 21% of them singletons. In addition, the sample was reused for a study of T cells expressing NK-cell markers.

Sample: CD4+ T cells sorted from blood. Receptor source: a woman younger than 35 in good health.

This clonotype was found a few times. The chain employs TRBV21-1 and TRBJ2-7. TRBV21-1 is shown as a pseudogene. The CDR3 extends over 15 amino acids. CDR3 sequence (DNA): TGTGCCAGCAGCAAAGGTCAGGTTTTCTCCTACGAGCAGTACTTC. Protein: CASSKGQVFSYEQYF.

This clonotype was picked up many times. CDR3 amino acids: CAISGTGYSNQPQHF. The CDR3 nucleotides read TGTGCCATCAGTGGTACAGGGTATAGCAATCAGCCCCAGCATTTT. This sequence joins TRBV10-3 and TRBJ1-5, with D perhaps TRBD1 (6 bases). Per germline, CDR1 ENHRY and CDR2 SYGVKD. The CDR3 spans 15 residues. Trimming pared 4 bases from V and 0 bases from J, leaving 10 bases between.

This clonotype was counted only a few times. The chain couples TRBV9 to TRBJ2-5; unclear D gene. Trimming stripped 0 bases from V and 4 bases from J, with 10 bases between. From germline, CDR1 is SGDLS and CDR2 YYNGEE. The CDR3 totals 14 residues. The CDR3 DNA reads as TGTGCCAGCAGCGTAGCGGCTACTCCAGAGACCCAGTACTTC. This codes for CASSVAATPETQYF. The full variable domain, with the rest looked up from reference TRBV9 and TRBJ2-5, is DSGVTQTPKHLITATGQRVTLRCSPRSGDLSVYWYQQSLDQGLQFLIQYYNGEERAKGNILERFSAQQFPDLHSELNLSSLELGDSALYFCASSVAATPETQYFGPGTRLLVL.

In this sample, this clonotype turned up a few times. The CDR3 region has the DNA TGCGCCAGCAGCTTACCGCGGGGGGTCGTTAGCTCCTACAATGAGCAGTTCTTC. Protein sequence: CASSLPRGVVSSYNEQFF. The chain couples TRBV5-1 to TRBJ2-1; 8 positions agree with TRBD2. Per germline, CDR1 SGHRS and CDR2 YFSETQ. Trimming at V came to 2 bases and at J to 0 bases, leaving 10 bases not matched to a gene. The CDR3 is 18 residues long.

The rearrangement links TRBV5-1 to TRBJ1-1; D unclear. V shed 0 bases and J shed 2 bases, with 11 bases lying between them. The germline gives CDR1 SGHRS, CDR2 YFSETQ. The CDR3 totals 15 residues. CDR3 loop: CASSLGDLPNTEAFF. The CDR3 coding sequence is TGCGCCAGCAGCTTGGGGGATCTTCCAAACACTGAAGCTTTCTTT. The complete variable domain, with remaining parts taken from reference TRBV5-1 and TRBJ1-1, reads KAGVTQTPRYLIKTRGQQVTLSCSPISGHRSVSWYQQTPGQGLQFLFEYFSETQRNKGNFPGRFSGRQFSNSRSEMNVSTLELGDSALYLCASSLGDLPNTEAFFGQGTRLTVV.

This clonotype was counted a few times. This chain connects TRBV20-1 to TRBJ1-1; D possibly corresponds to TRBD1 (6 bases). The V gene's germline CDR1 is DFQATT and CDR2 SNEGSKA (reference sequence). Trimming removed 3 bases at V and 5 bases at J, with 13 bases between. The CDR3 has 13 amino acids. CDR3 bases: TGCAGTGCTAGTTGGGGGCGTAAAACTGAAGCTTTCTTT. It codes for CSASWGRKTEAFF.

The chain couples TRBV3-1 to TRBJ2-7; D is ambiguous. V was clipped by 4 bases and J by 3 bases, with 10 bases between them. The CDR3 covers 13 residues. Germline assignment: CDR1 LGHDT and CDR2 YNNKEL (reference sequence). CDR3 sequence: CASSRGTVYEQYF. The DNA for the CDR3 is TGTGCCAGCAGCCGCGGAACAGTCTACGAGCAGTACTTC.

This clonotype was detected many times. Here the CDR3 reads CSATRLAGDYEQYF. CDR3 bases: TGCAGTGCTACTCGACTAGCGGGGGACTACGAGCAGTACTTC. This chain links TRBV20-1 with TRBJ2-7; 12 bases match TRBD2. This CDR3 contains 14 residues. CDR1 DFQATT and CDR2 SNEGSKA come from the germline V gene (reference sequence). The junction had 4 bases not matched to a gene; V was cut back by 4 bases and J by 3 bases.

The genes are TRBV11-2 and TRBJ2-5, with D possibly called TRBD1 or TRBD2 (6 bases each). V dropped 0 bases and J dropped 7 bases, with 18 bases sitting between them. Germline loops: CDR1 SGHAT, CDR2 FQNNGV. The CDR3 totals 16 residues. For the CDR3, the DNA is TGTGCCAGCAGCTTAGATGGGGGCTTCGGGAGCGGGACCCAGTACTTC. Its protein is CASSLDGGFGSGTQYF. The complete variable domain, with remaining parts taken from reference TRBV11-2 and TRBJ2-5, reads EAGVAQSPRYKIIEKRQSVAFWCNPISGHATLYWYQQILGQGPKLLIQFQNNGVVDDSQLPKDRFSAERLKGVDSTLKIQPAKLEDSAVYLCASSLDGGFGSGTQYFGPGTRLLVL.